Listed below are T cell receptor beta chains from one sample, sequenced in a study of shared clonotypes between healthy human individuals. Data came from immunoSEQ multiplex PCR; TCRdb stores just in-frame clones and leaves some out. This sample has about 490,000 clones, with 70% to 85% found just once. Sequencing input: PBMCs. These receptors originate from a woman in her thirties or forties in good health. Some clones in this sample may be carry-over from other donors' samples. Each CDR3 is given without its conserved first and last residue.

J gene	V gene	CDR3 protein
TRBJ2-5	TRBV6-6	ASSRTRGETQY
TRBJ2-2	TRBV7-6	ASSLAQGGTGELF
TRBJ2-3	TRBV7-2	ASSETSGRYDTQY
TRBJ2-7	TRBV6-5	ASSTRQGFYEQY
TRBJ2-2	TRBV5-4	ASSPTTSWNTGELF
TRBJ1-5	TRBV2	ASSVLGTASNQPQH
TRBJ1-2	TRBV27	ASSSGQGYLGGYT
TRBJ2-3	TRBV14	ASSTRLALDTQY
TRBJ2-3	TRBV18	ASSPRQGREDTQY
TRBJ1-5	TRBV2	ASSTPIGGGSNQPQH
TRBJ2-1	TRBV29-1	SVPREGTSDYNEQF
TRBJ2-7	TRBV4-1	ASSPGLAGSYEQY
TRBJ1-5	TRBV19	ATQSGTGKSEPQH
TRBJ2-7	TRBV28	ASSLTSGSIHEQY
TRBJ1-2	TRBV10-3	AISESFGGLNYGYT